This TCR beta chain was recovered during a study of cytomegalovirus exposure and HLA in healthy donors. General study findings and limits: Listed as cytomegalovirus-associated were 164 TCR beta chains.

With regard to this clone: Its target is unknown.

This CDR3 spans 16 amino acids. CDR1 and CDR2 (germline): SGHRS, YFSETQ. The J segment lost 5 bases and the V segment lost 4 bases, leaving 10 bases of the junction unmatched. Assay: immunoSEQ multiplex PCR; the TCRdb copy retains only in-frame clones and omits some. The sample consists of tens of thousands of clones, 70% to 90% of them appearing once. Sample: PBMCs. V is TRBV5-1 and J is TRBJ1-1, with 11 bases that match TRBD1. The source is a woman under 30 in good health and CMV-seropositive. Here the CDR3 reads CASSHGQGARGTEAFF. The CDR3 DNA reads TGCGCCAGCAGCCACGGACAGGGGGCGCGGGGGACTGAAGCTTTCTTT.